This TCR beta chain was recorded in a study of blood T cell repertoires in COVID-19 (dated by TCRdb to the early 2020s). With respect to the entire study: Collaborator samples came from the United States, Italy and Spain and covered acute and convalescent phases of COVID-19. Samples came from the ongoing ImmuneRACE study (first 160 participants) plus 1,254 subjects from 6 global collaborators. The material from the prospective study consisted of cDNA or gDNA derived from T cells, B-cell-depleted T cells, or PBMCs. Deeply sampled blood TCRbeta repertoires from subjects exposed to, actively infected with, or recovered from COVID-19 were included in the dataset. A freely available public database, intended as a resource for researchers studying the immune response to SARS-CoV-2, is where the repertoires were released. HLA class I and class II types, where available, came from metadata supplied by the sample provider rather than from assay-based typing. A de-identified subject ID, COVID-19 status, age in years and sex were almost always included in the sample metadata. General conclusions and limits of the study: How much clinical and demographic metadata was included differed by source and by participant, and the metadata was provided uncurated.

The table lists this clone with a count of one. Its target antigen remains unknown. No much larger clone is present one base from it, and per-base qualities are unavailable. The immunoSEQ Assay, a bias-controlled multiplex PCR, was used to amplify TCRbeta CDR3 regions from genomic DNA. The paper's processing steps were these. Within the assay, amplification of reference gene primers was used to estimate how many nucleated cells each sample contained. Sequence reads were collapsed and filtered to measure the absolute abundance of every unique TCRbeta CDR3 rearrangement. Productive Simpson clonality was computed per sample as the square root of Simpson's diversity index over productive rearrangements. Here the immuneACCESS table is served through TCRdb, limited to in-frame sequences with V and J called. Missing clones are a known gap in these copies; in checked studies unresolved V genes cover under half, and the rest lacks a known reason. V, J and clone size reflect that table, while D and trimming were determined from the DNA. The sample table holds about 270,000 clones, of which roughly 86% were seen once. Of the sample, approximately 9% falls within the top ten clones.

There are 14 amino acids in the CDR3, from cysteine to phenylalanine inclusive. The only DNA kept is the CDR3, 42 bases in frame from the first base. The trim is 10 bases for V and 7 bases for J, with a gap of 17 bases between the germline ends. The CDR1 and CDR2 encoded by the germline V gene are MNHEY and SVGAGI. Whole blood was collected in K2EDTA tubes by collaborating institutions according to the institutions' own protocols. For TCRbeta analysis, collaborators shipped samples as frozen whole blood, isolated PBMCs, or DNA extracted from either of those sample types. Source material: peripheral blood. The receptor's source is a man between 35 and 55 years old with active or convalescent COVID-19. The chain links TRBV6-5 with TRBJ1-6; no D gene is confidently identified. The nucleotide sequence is TGTGCCACCACGCGGGCCGAGGCGAATTCACCCCTCCACTTT. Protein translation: CATTRAEANSPLHF.